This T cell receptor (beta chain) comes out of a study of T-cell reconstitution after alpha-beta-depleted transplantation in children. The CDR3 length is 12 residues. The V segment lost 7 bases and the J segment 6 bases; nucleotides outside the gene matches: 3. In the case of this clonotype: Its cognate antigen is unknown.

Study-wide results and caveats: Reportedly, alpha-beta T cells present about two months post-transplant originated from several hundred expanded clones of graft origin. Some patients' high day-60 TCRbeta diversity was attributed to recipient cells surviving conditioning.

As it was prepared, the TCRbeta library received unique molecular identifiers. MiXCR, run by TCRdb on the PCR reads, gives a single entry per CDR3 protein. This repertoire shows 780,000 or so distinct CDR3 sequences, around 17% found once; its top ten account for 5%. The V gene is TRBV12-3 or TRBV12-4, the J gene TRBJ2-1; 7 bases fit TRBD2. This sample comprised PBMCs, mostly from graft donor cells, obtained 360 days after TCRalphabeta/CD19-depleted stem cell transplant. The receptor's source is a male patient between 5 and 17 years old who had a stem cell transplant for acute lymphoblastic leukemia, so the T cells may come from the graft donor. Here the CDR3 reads CASTGTINEQFF. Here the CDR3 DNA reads TGTGCCAGCACCGGGACTATCAATGAGCAGTTCTTC.